This is a list of T cell receptor beta chains from one sample in a study of OX40 agonist ivuxolimab in advanced cancers. TCRdb's table, derived via immunoSEQ multiplex PCR, lists solely in-frame clones and lacks some. The repertoire includes about 27,000 clones, 86% of them detected once, and less than 30% sits in the top ten. The material sequenced was CD4+ or CD8+ T cells sorted from blood, taken in a trial of the OX40 agonist ivuxolimab. These receptors all stem from an adult with an advanced solid tumor such as melanoma, head and neck, liver or kidney cancer. Each CDR3 is given with its conserved first and last residue. The D gene is left open where the match is weak. Only part of the rows carry a size: once, few, many, or a class if the clone is expanded.

d_call	v_call	j_call	cdr3_length	clone_size	cdr3_nt	cdr3_aa
TRBD1	TRBV27	TRBJ2-1	14	NA	TGTGCCAGCTCCGACAGGGACCCTAGGAATGAGCAGTTCTTC	CASSDRDPRNEQFF
NA	TRBV6-6	TRBJ2-6	13	NA	TGTGCCAGCAGTTACGGGGAGGCCAACGTCCTGACTTTC	CASSYGEANVLTF
NA	TRBV21-1	TRBJ2-1	15	NA	TGTGCCAGCAGCAATGAGCGGGAGTCCTACAATGAGCAGTTCTTC	CASSNERESYNEQFF
NA	TRBV4-1	TRBJ2-3	14	NA	TGCGCCAGCAGCCCATCCTCCGGGACAGATACGCAGTATTTT	CASSPSSGTDTQYF
TRBD1	TRBV4-1	TRBJ1-5	15	NA	TGCGCCAGCAGTCTTTACACAGGGGGGAATCAGCCCCAGCATTTT	CASSLYTGGNQPQHF
TRBD1	TRBV7-7	TRBJ2-2	16	NA	TGTGCTAGCAGCCGTGGTCGGACAGGGGGCCCCGGGGAGCTGTTTTTT	CASSRGRTGGPGELFF
TRBD1	TRBV7-8	TRBJ1-5	14	NA	TGTGCCAGCAGCACCGGACAGGGCAATCAGCCCCAGCATTTT	CASSTGQGNQPQHF
NA	TRBV16	TRBJ1-2	14	NA	TGTGCCAGCAGCCTTTCCCCACCTAACTATGGCTACACCTTC	CASSLSPPNYGYTF
NA	TRBV13	TRBJ2-2	16	NA	TGTGCCAGCAGCACCTTAGGAGAGGGGAACACCGGGGAGCTGTTTTTT	CASSTLGEGNTGELFF
NA	TRBV9	TRBJ1-5	18	NA	TGTGCCAGCAGCAAGTACGGCTGGGGTCGGAATAGCAATCAGCCCCAGCATTTT	CASSKYGWGRNSNQPQHF
NA	TRBV11-2	TRBJ2-7	14	few	TGTGCCAGCAGCTTGACTACCGGGTTCTACGAGCAGTACTTC	CASSLTTGFYEQYF